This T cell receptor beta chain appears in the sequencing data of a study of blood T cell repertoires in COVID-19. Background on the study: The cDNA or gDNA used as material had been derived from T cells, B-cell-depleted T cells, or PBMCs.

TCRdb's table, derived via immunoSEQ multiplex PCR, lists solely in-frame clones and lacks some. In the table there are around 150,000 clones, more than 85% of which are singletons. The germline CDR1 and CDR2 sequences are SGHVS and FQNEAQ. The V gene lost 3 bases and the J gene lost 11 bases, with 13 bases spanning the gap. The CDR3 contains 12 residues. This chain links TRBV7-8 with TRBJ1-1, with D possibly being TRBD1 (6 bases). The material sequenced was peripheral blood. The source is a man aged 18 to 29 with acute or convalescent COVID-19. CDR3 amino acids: CASSLNREKAFF. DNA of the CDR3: TGTGCCAGCAGCTTGAACAGGGAGAAGGCTTTCTTT. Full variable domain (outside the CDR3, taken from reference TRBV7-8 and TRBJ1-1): GAGVSQSPRYKVAKRGQDVALRCDPISGHVSLFWYQQALGQGPEFLTYFQNEAQLDKSGLPSDRFFAERPEGSVSTLKIQRTQQEDSAVYLCASSLNREKAFFGQGTRLTVV.